A selection of T cell receptor beta chains follows, all from one sample in a study of T-cell memory formation after mild COVID-19. TCRdb redid the calling of the 5' RACE reads with MiXCR, one entry per CDR3 protein. The sample carries approximately 30,000 distinct CDR3 sequences, 7% to 9.5% recorded once. Sequences were obtained from PBMCs or a T cell subset sorted from them (not recorded which). The source of these receptors is a man aged 18 to 30 who had mild COVID-19 (a few samples of this study predate the infection). Cell type and time point are not known. CDR3s include the opening cysteine and the closing phenylalanine or tryptophan. A D gene is named only where the DNA matches it firmly. The size entry is marked missing in some rows and otherwise reads once, few, many or a size class.

d_gene,j_gene,v_gene,abundance,CDR3nt,CDR3aa
.,TRBJ1-1,TRBV5-4,many,TGTGCCAGCAGCTTGGATCGGGGGAACACTGAAGCTTTCTTT,CASSLDRGNTEAFF
.,TRBJ1-3,TRBV7-2,.,TGTGCCAGCAGCCCCCGGGGGTATGGAAACACCATATATTTT,CASSPRGYGNTIYF
.,TRBJ2-1,TRBV5-1,many,TGCGCCAGCAGCTTGGGTCCTTTCGCGGGTGAGCAGTTCTTC,CASSLGPFAGEQFF
TRBD1,TRBJ2-7,TRBV2,many,TGTGCCAGTTCCGGGACAGGGGGCGGGGAGCAGTACTTC,CASSGTGGGEQYF
TRBD1,TRBJ1-2,TRBV3-1,.,TGTGCCGGGCAGGACAGGACGGGAGGCTACACCTTC,CAGQDRTGGYTF
.,TRBJ2-7,TRBV7-2,many,TGTGCCAGCAGCTTCACGCCTGGCTCCTACGAGCAGTACTTC,CASSFTPGSYEQYF
TRBD2,TRBJ2-3,TRBV7-2,many,TGTGCCAGCAGGGCTAGCGGGGGGGCCCCAGATACGCAGTATTTT,CASRASGGAPDTQYF
.,TRBJ1-1,TRBV28,many,TGTGCCAGCAGTGACGGACAGTACGGCACTGAAGCTTTCTTT,CASSDGQYGTEAFF
TRBD2,TRBJ2-7,TRBV7-2,many,TGTGCCAGCAGCTTCGGACTAGCGGGATACGAGCAGTACTTC,CASSFGLAGYEQYF
.,TRBJ2-1,TRBV7-8,many,TGTGCCAGCAGCTTTACAGGGTCCAATGAGCAGTTCTTC,CASSFTGSNEQFF
TRBD2,TRBJ2-1,TRBV29-1,many,TGCAGCGTTGATGTCGCTAGCGGGGGGGCAAGCTACAATGAGCAGTTCTTC,CSVDVASGGASYNEQFF
TRBD1,TRBJ2-1,TRBV5-4,.,TGTGCCACCGAACAGGGGGCCCGTAACAATGAGCAGTTCTTC,CATEQGARNNEQFF
TRBD1,TRBJ1-2,TRBV5-5,many,TGTGCCAGCAGCTCGCCGGGACAGGGGGCGGGGGGCTACACCTTC,CASSSPGQGAGGYTF
TRBD1,TRBJ2-1,TRBV6-2/TRBV6-3,many,TGTGCCAGCACCGATAAGGACAGGGTGAGCTCCTACAATGAGCAGTTCTTC,CASTDKDRVSSYNEQFF
.,TRBJ1-6,TRBV4-1,many,TGCGCCAGCAGCCCTCTCAGTGTGGGGTCCCTCCACTTT,CASSPLSVGSLHF
TRBD1,TRBJ1-6,TRBV20-1,many,TGCAGTGGCGGACAGGAGAGTAATAATTCACCCCTCCACTTT,CSGGQESNNSPLHF
.,TRBJ2-5,TRBV2,many,TGTGCCAGCAGTGCGTACCAAGAGACCCAGTACTTC,CASSAYQETQYF
.,TRBJ2-3,TRBV12-3/TRBV12-4,many,TGTGCCAGCAGTTTTTGGTCAGGGCGGTGGGCTACGCAGTATTTT,CASSFWSGRWATQYF
.,TRBJ1-1,TRBV7-2,many,TGTGCCAGCAGCTCTCGATCTGAAGCTTTCTTT,CASSSRSEAFF
TRBD1,TRBJ1-5,TRBV4-1,many,TGCGCCAGCAGCCGCACACAGGGGAACCAGCCCCAGCATTTT,CASSRTQGNQPQHF
.,TRBJ2-3,TRBV6-2/TRBV6-3,many,TGTGCCAGCAGTTGCCCTGAAGGGGAGAGCACAGATACGCAGTATTTT,CASSCPEGESTDTQYF
.,TRBJ2-7,TRBV5-1,many,TGCGCCAGCAGGACAGGTGCCTCCTACGAGCAGTACTTC,CASRTGASYEQYF
.,TRBJ2-7,TRBV24-1,many,TGTGCCACCCTGCGGCCGCTCTACGAGCAGTACTTC,CATLRPLYEQYF
.,TRBJ1-1,TRBV20-1,many,TGCAGTGCTAGCCGCGACAGGACCACTGAAGCTTTCTTT,CSASRDRTTEAFF
.,TRBJ2-1,TRBV27,many,TGTGCCAGCAGTTTGAAGTGGGCGGCGAATGAGCAGTTCTTC,CASSLKWAANEQFF
.,TRBJ2-7,TRBV2,.,TGTGCCAGCCACCGGGGCCCCTACGAGCAGTACTTC,CASHRGPYEQYF